This T cell receptor (beta chain) was found in a study of blood T cell repertoires in COVID-19. Study at large: Sites across the United States, Italy and Spain contributed samples from acute and convalescent COVID-19. T cells, B-cell-depleted T cells, or PBMCs provided the cDNA or gDNA that served as material.

Recruitment covered roughly 24 US areas and drew participants whose ages spanned roughly 18 to 100 years. Per the study methods: Reference gene primer amplification yielded estimated nucleated cell counts. TCRdb keeps only in-frame clones here, not all; method: immunoSEQ multiplex PCR. Clone size and the V and J calls come from that table; the DNA yielded D and trimming. The data contain about 160,000 clones, 75% to 90% of them singletons. This TCR derives from a woman aged 55-69 years who had recovered from COVID-19. The source material was PBMCs or T cells enriched from blood (not recorded which).

The CDR3 nucleotides read TGTGCCAGCAGTGAAGGGTCCCCGGGCATTCAGTACTTC. Translated, it gives CASSEGSPGIQYF. This chain links TRBV2 with TRBJ2-4, with unresolved D. Germline V gene data show CDR1 as SNHLY and CDR2 as FYNNEI. The CDR3 has 13 amino acids. V was clipped by 1 base and J by 9 bases, with 10 bases between them.